This TCR beta chain is drawn from a study of T cells in Graves' hyperthyroidism and ophthalmopathy. RNA transcripts gave rise to amplified TCR beta CDR3 regions. Primed by the HTBI set, a first-round RT-PCR was run on the TCR CDR3. TCRdb passed the multiplex PCR reads through MiXCR, listing each CDR3 protein once. The repertoire holds 500,000 to 600,000 distinct CDR3 sequences, with less than 20% as singletons. This clonotype occurred once. The CDR3 extends over 14 amino acids. Looked up from germline, CDR1 is SGHTA and CDR2 is FQGTGA. V shed 5 bases, J shed 8 bases, and the junction held 10 bases outside the gene matches.

Input material: blood. This sequence originates from a man aged 35-49 years with Graves' ophthalmopathy. The J gene is TRBJ1-2, the V gene TRBV7-3; TRBD1 matches 8 bases. CDR3 amino acids: CASSPSGQGWGYTF. For the CDR3, the DNA is TGTGCCAGCAGCCCATCCGGACAGGGTTGGGGCTACACCTTC.